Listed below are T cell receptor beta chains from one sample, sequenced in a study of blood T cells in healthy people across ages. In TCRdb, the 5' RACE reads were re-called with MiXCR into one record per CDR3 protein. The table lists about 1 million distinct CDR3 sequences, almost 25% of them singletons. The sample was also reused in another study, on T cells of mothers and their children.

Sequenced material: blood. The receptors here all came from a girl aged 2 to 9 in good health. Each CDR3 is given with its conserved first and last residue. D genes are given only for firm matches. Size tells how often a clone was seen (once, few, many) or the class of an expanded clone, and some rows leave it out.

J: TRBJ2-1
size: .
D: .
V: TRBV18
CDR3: CASSPGLAGPDEQFF
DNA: TGTGCCAGCTCACCAGGACTGGCGGGGCCTGATGAGCAGTTCTTC

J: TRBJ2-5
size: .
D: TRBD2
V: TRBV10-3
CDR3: CAIGLAGGQETQYF
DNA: TGTGCCATAGGACTAGCGGGAGGACAAGAGACCCAGTACTTC

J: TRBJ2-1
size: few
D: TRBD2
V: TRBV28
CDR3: CASSQREGLNEQFF
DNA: TGTGCCAGCAGTCAGCGGGAGGGCCTCAATGAGCAGTTCTTC

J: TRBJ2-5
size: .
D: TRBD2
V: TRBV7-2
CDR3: CASSLGTSGRIKTQYF
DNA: TGTGCCAGCAGCTTGGGGACTAGCGGGAGGATAAAGACCCAGTACTTC

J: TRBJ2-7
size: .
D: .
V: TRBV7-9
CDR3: CASSLEEDSSYEQYF
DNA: TGTGCCAGCAGCTTAGAAGAGGACAGTTCCTACGAGCAGTACTTC

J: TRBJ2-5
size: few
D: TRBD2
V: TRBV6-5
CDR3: CASSYGGGAGETQYF
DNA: TGTGCCAGCAGTTACGGCGGGGGGGCCGGGGAGACCCAGTACTTC

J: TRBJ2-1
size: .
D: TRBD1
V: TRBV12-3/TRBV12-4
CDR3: CASSSLDRAPYNEQFF
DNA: TGTGCCAGCAGTTCCCTGGACAGGGCCCCCTACAATGAGCAGTTCTTC

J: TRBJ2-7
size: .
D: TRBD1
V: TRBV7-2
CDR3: CASSFRTGSEQYF
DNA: TGTGCCAGCAGCTTCAGGACAGGGAGCGAGCAGTACTTC

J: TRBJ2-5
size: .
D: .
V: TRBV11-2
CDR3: CASGRVSETQYF
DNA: TGCGCCAGCGGGCGAGTGTCGGAGACCCAGTACTTC

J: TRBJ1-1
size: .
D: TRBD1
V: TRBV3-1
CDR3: CASSQDFTGADTEAFF
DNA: TGTGCCAGCAGCCAAGACTTTACAGGGGCGGACACTGAAGCTTTCTTT

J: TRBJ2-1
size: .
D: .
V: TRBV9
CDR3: CASSADPSEQFF
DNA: TGTGCCAGCAGCGCAGACCCGAGTGAGCAGTTCTTC

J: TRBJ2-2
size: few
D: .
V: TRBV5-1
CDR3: CASRPIELGPLTTGELFF
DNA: TGCGCCAGCAGACCCATCGAATTGGGACCGCTGACCACCGGGGAGCTGTTTTTT

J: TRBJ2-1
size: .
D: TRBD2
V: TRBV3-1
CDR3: CASSQDRTSGRNEQFF
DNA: TGTGCCAGCAGCCAAGATCGGACTAGCGGGAGAAATGAGCAGTTCTTC

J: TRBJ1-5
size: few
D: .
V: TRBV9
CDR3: CASSVDLGSGQPRHF
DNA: TGTGCCAGCAGCGTAGATTTGGGGTCGGGTCAGCCCCGGCATTTT

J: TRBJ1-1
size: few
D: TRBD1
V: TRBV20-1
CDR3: CSARDDLTGDWAEAFF
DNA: TGCAGTGCTAGAGACGACCTGACAGGGGACTGGGCTGAAGCTTTCTTT

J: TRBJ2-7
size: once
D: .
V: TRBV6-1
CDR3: CASSGGWVQGVTEQYF
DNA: TGTGCCAGCAGTGGGGGCTGGGTTCAAGGCGTCACCGAGCAGTACTTC

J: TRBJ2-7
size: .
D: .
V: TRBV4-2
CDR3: CASSWQAGTNYEQYF
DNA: TGTGCCAGCAGCTGGCAGGCGGGTACTAACTACGAGCAGTACTTC

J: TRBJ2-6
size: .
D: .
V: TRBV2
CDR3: CASSEFGSAGLRANVLTF
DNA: TGTGCCAGCAGTGAGTTTGGGTCAGCAGGTCTTAGGGCCAACGTCCTGACTTTC

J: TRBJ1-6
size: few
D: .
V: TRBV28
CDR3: CASSLGWDGALSPLHF
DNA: TGTGCCAGCAGTTTAGGATGGGACGGAGCACTTTCACCCCTCCACTTT

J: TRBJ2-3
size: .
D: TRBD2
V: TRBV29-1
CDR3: CSALGGASGGSDTQYF
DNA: TGCAGCGCCCTGGGGGGGGCTAGCGGGGGATCAGATACGCAGTATTTT

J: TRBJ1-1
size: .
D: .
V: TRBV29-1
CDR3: CSVRAGEGNTEAFF
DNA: TGCAGCGTTCGAGCAGGGGAAGGGAACACTGAAGCTTTCTTT

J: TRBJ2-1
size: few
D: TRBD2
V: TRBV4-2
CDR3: CASSFGGAWFF
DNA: TGTGCCAGCAGCTTCGGGGGGGCGTGGTTCTTC

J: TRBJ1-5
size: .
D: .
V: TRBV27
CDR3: CASSLSYRYSNQPQHF
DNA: TGTGCCAGCAGTTTATCGTACAGGTATAGCAATCAGCCCCAGCATTTT

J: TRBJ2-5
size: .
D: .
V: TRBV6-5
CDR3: CASSLGHLGLETQYF
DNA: TGTGCCAGCAGTTTGGGACACCTAGGGTTGGAGACCCAGTACTTC

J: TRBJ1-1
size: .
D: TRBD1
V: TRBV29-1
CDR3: CSTRQGLNTEAFF
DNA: TGCAGCACCCGACAGGGATTGAACACTGAAGCTTTCTTT

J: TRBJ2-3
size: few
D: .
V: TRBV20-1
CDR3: CSARFSGRTDTQYF
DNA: TGCAGTGCTAGATTTAGCGGACGCACAGATACGCAGTATTTT

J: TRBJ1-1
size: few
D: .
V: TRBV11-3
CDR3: CASSPSGYLRNTEAFF
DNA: TGTGCCAGCAGTCCCTCCGGATACTTGAGGAACACTGAAGCTTTCTTT

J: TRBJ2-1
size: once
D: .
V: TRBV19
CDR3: CASSMPGKYNEQFF
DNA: TGTGCCAGTAGTATGCCCGGGAAATACAATGAGCAGTTCTTC

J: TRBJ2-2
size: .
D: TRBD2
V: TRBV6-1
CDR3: CASSKKPGTSGGRTGELFF
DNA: TGTGCCAGCAGTAAAAAGCCCGGGACTAGCGGGGGTCGGACCGGGGAGCTGTTTTTT

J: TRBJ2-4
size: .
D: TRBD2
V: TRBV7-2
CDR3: CASSEKREAKNIQYF
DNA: TGTGCCAGCAGCGAGAAGCGGGAGGCCAAAAACATTCAGTACTTC

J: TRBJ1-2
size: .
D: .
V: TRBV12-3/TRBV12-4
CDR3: CASRKGGGNYGYTF
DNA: TGTGCCAGCAGAAAAGGAGGCGGGAACTATGGCTACACCTTC

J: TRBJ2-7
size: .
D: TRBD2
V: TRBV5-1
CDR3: CASSASSSGISSYEQYF
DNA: TGCGCCAGCAGCGCTTCATCTAGCGGGATTAGCTCCTACGAGCAGTACTTC

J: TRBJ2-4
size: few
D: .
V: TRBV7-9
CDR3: CASSLVGGGDQSAKNIQYF
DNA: TGTGCCAGCAGCTTAGTCGGGGGCGGTGATCAGTCGGCCAAAAACATTCAGTACTTC

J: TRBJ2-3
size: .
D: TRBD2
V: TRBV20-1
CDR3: CSASGRANTDTQYF
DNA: TGCAGTGCTAGCGGGAGGGCCAACACAGATACGCAGTATTTT

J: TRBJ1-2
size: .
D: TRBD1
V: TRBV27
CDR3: CASSPLQGGIYGYTF
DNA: TGTGCCAGTAGTCCACTACAGGGGGGGATCTATGGCTACACCTTC

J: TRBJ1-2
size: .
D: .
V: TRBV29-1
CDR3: CSARGTVGVLANYGYTF
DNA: TGCAGCGCTCGGGGGACTGTGGGAGTTTTGGCTAACTATGGCTACACCTTC

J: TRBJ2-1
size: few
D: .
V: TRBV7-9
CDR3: CASDPRRDLQDEQFF
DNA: TGTGCCAGCGACCCACGTCGGGACTTACAAGATGAGCAGTTCTTC

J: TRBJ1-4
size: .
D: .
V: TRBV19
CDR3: CATAGSRGEKLFF
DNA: TGTGCCACCGCCGGGTCTCGAGGGGAAAAACTGTTTTTT

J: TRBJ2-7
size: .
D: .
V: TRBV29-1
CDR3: CSVDSGSEQYF
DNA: TGCAGCGTTGATTCTGGGAGCGAGCAGTACTTC

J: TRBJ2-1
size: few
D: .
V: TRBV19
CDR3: CASSIDPGPRNEQFF
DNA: TGTGCCAGTAGTATAGATCCGGGGCCCCGCAATGAGCAGTTCTTC

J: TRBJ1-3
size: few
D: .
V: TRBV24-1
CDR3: CATGGNSGNTIYF
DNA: TGTGCCACCGGGGGCAACTCTGGAAACACCATATATTTT

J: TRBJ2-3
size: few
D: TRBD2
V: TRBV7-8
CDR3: CASSPGLVPSDTQYF
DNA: TGTGCCAGCAGCCCGGGACTAGTTCCCTCAGATACGCAGTATTTT

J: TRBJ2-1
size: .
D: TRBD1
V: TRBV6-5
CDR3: CASSYHGQGVGEQFF
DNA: TGTGCCAGCAGTTACCATGGACAGGGGGTGGGGGAGCAGTTCTTC

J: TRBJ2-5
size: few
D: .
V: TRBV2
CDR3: CASCGLQETQYF
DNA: TGTGCCAGCTGTGGACTACAAGAGACCCAGTACTTC

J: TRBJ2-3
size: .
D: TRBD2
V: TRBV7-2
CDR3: CASSLDGGGPDTQYF
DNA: TGTGCCAGCAGCTTAGACGGGGGGGGGCCAGATACGCAGTATTTT

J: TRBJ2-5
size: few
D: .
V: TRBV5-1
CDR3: CASSLVRQARVGETQYF
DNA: TGCGCCAGCAGCTTAGTTAGACAGGCGAGAGTAGGAGAGACCCAGTACTTC

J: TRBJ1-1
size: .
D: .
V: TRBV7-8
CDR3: CASSSSRERGTEAFF
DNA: TGTGCCAGCAGCTCGTCCAGGGAGAGGGGAACTGAAGCTTTCTTT

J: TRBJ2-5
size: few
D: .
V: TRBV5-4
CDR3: CASSLEEGPNGETQYF
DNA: TGTGCCAGCAGCTTGGAGGAGGGGCCCAACGGGGAGACCCAGTACTTC

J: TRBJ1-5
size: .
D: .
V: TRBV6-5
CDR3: CASRAGNNQPQHF
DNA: TGTGCCAGCCGTGCAGGAAATAATCAGCCCCAGCATTTT

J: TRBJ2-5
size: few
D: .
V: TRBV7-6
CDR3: CASSLSPADQETQYF
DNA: TGTGCCAGCAGCTTATCCCCAGCCGACCAAGAGACCCAGTACTTC

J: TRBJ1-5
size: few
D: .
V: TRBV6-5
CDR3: CASTLEIGQPQHF
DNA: TGTGCCAGCACGCTTGAGATAGGACAGCCCCAGCATTTT

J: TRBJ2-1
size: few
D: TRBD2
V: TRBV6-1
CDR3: CASLAGAGEQFF
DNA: TGTGCCAGTTTAGCGGGAGCGGGTGAGCAGTTCTTC